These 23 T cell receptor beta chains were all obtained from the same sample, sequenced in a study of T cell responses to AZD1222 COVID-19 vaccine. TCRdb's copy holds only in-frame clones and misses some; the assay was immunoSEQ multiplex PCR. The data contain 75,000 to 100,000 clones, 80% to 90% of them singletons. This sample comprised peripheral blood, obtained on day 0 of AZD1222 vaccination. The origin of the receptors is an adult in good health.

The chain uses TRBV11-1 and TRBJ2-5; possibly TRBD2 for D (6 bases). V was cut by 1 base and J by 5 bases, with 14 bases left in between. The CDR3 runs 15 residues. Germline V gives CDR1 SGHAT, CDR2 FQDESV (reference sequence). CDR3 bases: TGTGCCAGCAGCTTAGAGATGGGGGGTTGGGAGACCCAGTACTTC. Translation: CASSLEMGGWETQYF.

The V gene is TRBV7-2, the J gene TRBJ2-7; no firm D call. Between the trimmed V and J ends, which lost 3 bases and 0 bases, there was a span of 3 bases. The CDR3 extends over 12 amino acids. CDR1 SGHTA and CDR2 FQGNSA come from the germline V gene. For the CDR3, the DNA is TGTGCCAGCAGCTTGGGCTCCTACGAGCAGTACTTC. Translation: CASSLGSYEQYF.

The CDR3 DNA follows: TGCGCCAGCAGTGAGTGGGGGGGCAGGGAAAAACTGTTTTTT. This encodes CASSEWGGREKLFF. This chain joins TRBV10-2 and TRBJ1-4, with D perhaps TRBD1 (6 bases). The CDR3 has 14 amino acids. The V gene lost 1 base and the J gene lost 8 bases, with 11 bases spanning the gap. Germline V CDR1 and CDR2: WSHSY, SAAADI.

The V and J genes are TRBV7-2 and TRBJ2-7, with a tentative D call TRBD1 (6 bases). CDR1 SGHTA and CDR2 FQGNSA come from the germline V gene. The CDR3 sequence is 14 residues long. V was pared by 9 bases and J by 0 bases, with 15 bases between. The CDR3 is CARDPRDISYEQYF. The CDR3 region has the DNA TGTGCCAGAGACCCCCGGGACATCTCCTACGAGCAGTACTTC.

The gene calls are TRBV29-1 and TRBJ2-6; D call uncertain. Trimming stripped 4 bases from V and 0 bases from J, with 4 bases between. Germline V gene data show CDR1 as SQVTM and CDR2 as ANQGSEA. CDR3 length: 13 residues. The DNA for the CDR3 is TGCAGCGTTGCTCGCTCTGGGGCCAACGTCCTGACTTTC. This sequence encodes CSVARSGANVLTF.

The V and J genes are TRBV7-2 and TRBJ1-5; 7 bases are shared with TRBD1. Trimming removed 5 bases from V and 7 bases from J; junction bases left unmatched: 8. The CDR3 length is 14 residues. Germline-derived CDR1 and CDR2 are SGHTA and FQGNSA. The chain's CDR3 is CASSTRQGGQPQHF. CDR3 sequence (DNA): TGTGCCAGCAGCACCCGACAGGGCGGGCAGCCCCAGCATTTT.

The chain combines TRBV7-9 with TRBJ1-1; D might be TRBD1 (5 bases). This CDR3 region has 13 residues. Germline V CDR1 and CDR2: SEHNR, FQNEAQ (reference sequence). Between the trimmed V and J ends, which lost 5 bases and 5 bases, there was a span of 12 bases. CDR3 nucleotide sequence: TGTGCCAGCAGCCCGACAGTCAGAACTGAAGCTTTCTTT. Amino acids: CASSPTVRTEAFF.

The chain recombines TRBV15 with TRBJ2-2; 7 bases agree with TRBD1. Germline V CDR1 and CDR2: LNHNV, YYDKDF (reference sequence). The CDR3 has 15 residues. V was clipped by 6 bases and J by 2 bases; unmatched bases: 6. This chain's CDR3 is CATRAQGVNTGELFF. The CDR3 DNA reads TGTGCCACCAGGGCCCAGGGGGTAAACACCGGGGAGCTGTTTTTT.

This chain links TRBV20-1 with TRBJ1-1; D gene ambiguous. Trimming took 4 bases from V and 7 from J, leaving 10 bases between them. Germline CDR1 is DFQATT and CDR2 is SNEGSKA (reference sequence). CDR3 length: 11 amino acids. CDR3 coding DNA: TGCAGTGCTATGTCCCTGATTGAAGCTTTCTTT. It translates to CSAMSLIEAFF.

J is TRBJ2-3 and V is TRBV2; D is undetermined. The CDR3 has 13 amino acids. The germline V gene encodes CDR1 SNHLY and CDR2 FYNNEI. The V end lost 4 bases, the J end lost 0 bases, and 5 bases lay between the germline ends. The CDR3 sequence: CASSVGSTDTQYF. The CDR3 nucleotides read TGTGCCAGCAGTGTCGGCAGCACAGATACGCAGTATTTT.

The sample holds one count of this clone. DNA for the CDR3: TGTGCCAGCAGCTTATATTCCCACACACTAGCCAAAAACATTCAGTACTTC. This codes for CASSLYSHTLAKNIQYF. V gene TRBV5-6 combines with J gene TRBJ2-4; D remains ambiguous. V lost 2 bases and J 0 bases, leaving 15 bases between the germline ends. The germline V gene encodes CDR1 SGHDT and CDR2 YYEEEE. This CDR3 comprises 17 residues.

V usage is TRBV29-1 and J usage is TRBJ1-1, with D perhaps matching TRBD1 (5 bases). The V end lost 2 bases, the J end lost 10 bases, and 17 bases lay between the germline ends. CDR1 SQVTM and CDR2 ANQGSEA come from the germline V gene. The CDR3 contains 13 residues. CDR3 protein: CSVETGAHLGAFF. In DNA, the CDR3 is TGCAGCGTTGAAACTGGGGCCCATCTAGGAGCTTTCTTT.

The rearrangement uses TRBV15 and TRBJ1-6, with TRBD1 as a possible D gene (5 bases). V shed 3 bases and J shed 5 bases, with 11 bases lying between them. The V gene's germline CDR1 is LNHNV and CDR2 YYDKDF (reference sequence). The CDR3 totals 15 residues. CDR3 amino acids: CATSRGMGDNSPLHF. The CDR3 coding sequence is TGTGCCACCAGCAGGGGCATGGGGGATAATTCACCCCTCCACTTT.

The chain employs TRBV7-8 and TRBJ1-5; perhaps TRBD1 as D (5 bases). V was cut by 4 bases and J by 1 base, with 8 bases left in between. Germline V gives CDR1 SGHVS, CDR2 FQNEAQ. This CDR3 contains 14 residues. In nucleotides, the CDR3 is TGTGCCAGCAGCTACCGGGACAGCAATCAGCCCCAGCATTTT. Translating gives CASSYRDSNQPQHF.

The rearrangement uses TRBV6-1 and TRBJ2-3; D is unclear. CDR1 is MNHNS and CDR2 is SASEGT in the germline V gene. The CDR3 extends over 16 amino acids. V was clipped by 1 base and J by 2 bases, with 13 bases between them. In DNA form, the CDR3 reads TGTGCCAGCAGTGAAGTCCTGGGGATAGTCACAGATACGCAGTATTTT. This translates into CASSEVLGIVTDTQYF.

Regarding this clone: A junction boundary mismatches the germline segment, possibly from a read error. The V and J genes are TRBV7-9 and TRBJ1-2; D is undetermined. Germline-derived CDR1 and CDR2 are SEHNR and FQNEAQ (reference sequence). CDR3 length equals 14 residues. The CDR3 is CASNLAGSRLSYTF. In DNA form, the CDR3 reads TGTGCCAGCAACTTAGCGGGGTCTCGACTGAGCTACACCTTC. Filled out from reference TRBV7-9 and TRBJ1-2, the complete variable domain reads DTGVSQNPRHKITKRGQNVTFRCDPISEHNRLYWYRQTLGQGPEFLTYFQNEAQLEKSRLLSDRFSAERPKGSFSTLEIQRTEQGDSAMYLCASNLAGSRLSYTFGSGTRLTVV.

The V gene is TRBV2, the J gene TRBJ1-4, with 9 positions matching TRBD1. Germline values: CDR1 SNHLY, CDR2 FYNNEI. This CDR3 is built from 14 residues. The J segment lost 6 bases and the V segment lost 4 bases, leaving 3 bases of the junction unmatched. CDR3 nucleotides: TGTGCCAGCAGTGCCGGGACAGGGTATGAAAAACTGTTTTTT. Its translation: CASSAGTGYEKLFF.

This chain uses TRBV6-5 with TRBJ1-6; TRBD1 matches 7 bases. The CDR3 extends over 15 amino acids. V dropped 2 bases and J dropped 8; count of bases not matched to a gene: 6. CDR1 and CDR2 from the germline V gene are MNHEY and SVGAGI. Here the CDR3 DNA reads TGTGCCAGCAGTTACACGACAGGGTCGGATTCACCCCTCCACTTT. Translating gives CASSYTTGSDSPLHF.

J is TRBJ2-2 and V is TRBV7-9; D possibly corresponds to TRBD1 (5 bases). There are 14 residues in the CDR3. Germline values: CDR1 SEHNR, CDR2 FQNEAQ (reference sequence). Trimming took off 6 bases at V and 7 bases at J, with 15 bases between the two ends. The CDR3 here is CASRTAGSGGELFF. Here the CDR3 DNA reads TGTGCCAGCAGGACTGCAGGGTCGGGCGGGGAGCTGTTTTTT.

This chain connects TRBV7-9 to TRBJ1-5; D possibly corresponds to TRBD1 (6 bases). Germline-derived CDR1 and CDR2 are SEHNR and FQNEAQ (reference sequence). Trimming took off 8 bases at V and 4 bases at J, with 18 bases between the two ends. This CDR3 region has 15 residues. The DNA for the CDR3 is TGTGCCAGCCAAGACCTAGGACAGAAAAATCAGCCCCAGCATTTT. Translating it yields CASQDLGQKNQPQHF.

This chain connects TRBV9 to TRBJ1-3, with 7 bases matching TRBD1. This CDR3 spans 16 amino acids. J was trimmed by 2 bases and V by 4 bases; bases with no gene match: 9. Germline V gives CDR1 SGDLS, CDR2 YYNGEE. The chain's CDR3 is CASSTRGGSTGNTIYF. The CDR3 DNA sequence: TGTGCCAGCAGCACAAGAGGGGGCTCCACTGGAAACACCATATATTTT.

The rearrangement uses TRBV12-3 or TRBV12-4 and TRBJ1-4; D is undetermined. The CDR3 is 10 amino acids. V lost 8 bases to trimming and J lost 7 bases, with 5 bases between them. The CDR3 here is CASSGEKLFF. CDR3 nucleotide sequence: TGTGCCAGCTCTGGTGAAAAACTGTTTTTT.

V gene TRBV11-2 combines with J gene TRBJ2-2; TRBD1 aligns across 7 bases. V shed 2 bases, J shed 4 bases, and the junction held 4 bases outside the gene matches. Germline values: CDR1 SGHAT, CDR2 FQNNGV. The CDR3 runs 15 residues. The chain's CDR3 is CASSLRGQGTGELFF. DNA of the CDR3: TGTGCCAGCAGCTTAAGGGGGCAAGGCACCGGGGAGCTGTTTTTT.